This TCR beta chain was sequenced for a study of shared clonotypes between healthy human individuals. Across the study: Donor ages ranged 18 to 49 years: a couple of women, three men. General study points: Among donors, the sharing of clonotypes was expected to be influenced by sequencing depth.

The protocol was immunoSEQ multiplex PCR, while the TCRdb copy is restricted to in-frame clones and leaves out a portion. Of 2 million to 3 million clones in the sample, 93% were seen once. CDR1 and CDR2 (germline): LNHDA, SQIVND (reference sequence). V lost 5 bases, J lost 0 bases, and 10 bases lay in between. The CDR3 covers 14 residues. As concerns this clone: No antigen is known for it.

The origin of this receptor is a man aged 18-30 years in good health. Some clones in this sample may be carry-over from other donors' samples. The specimen sequenced was naive CD4+ T cells from PBMCs. Specified subset: CD45RA+ positively selected. The chain couples TRBV19 to TRBJ1-2; TRBD1 might be the D (6 bases). CDR3 bases: TGTGCCAGTAGTCAACAGGGTGCTAACTATGGCTACACCTTC. It specifies CASSQQGANYGYTF.